These 31 T cell receptor beta chains were all obtained from the same sample, sequenced in a study of monozygotic twins with inflammatory bowel disease. TCRdb processed the 5' RACE reads again and assigns one entry to each CDR3 protein, with no DNA. Its listing shows 190,000 or so distinct CDR3 sequences. Input material: blood. These receptors all come from a human donor with ulcerative colitis or Crohn's disease, or a healthy co-twin of an affected twin (not recorded which).

This chain links TRBV20-1 with TRBJ2-1; TCRdb reports TRBD1, a call that lacks DNA to check it against. Germline CDR1 is DFQATT and CDR2 is SNEGSKA (reference sequence). The CDR3 is 15 amino acids. This CDR3 reads CSASGAGGFFNEQFF.

The V gene is TRBV7-9, the J gene TRBJ2-2. The CDR3 contains 16 residues. Germline V gene data show CDR1 as SEHNR and CDR2 as FQNEAQ (reference sequence). This CDR3 is CASSLAGVGNTGELFF.

The chain has TRBV7-2 and TRBJ2-5; TCRdb reports TRBD2, a call that lacks DNA to check it against. The germline V gene encodes CDR1 SGHTA and CDR2 FQGNSA. This CDR3 is 16 amino acids long. The CDR3 spells CASSSSRLAGVETQYF.

J is TRBJ1-2 and V is TRBV5-1. Per the germline V gene, CDR1 is SGHRS and CDR2 is YFSETQ. CDR3 size: 16 residues. CDR3 amino acids: CASSLRFLGLLYGYTF. The full variable domain, with the rest looked up from reference TRBV5-1 and TRBJ1-2, is KAGVTQTPRYLIKTRGQQVTLSCSPISGHRSVSWYQQTPGQGLQFLFEYFSETQRNKGNFPGRFSGRQFSNSRSEMNVSTLELGDSALYLCASSLRFLGLLYGYTFGSGTRLTVV.

The chain couples TRBV5-6 to TRBJ1-2. This CDR3 comprises 14 residues. In germline, CDR1 is SGHDT, CDR2 YYEEEE. The CDR3 here is CASSLDGQLYGYTF.

This chain connects TRBV15 to TRBJ2-5. The CDR3 totals 13 residues. Germline V lookup: CDR1 LNHNV, CDR2 YYDKDF (reference sequence). The chain's CDR3 is CATGRGSKETQYF.

The CDR3 here is CASSLAGTGYTF. The rearrangement uses TRBV7-9 and TRBJ1-2; TCRdb outputs TRBD1, but without DNA this stays unchecked. The CDR3 is 12 amino acids. Germline V gene data show CDR1 as SEHNR and CDR2 as FQNEAQ (reference sequence).

J is TRBJ2-1 and V is TRBV10-3. Germline lookup yields CDR1 ENHRY and CDR2 SYGVKD. CDR3 length: 15 residues. The CDR3 is CAISEGLSSRNEQFF.

V gene TRBV11-3 combines with J gene TRBJ2-1; TCRdb selects TRBD1, and the lack of DNA leaves this call unchecked. This CDR3 is built from 18 residues. From germline, CDR1 is SGHNT and CDR2 YENEEA. CDR3 in amino acids: CASSLDQGGSIRFGEQFF.

The J gene is TRBJ2-7, the V gene TRBV4-1; TCRdb designates TRBD1, a call that cannot be tested without DNA. The CDR3 length is 16 residues. CDR1 and CDR2 (germline): MGHRA, YSYEKL. CDR3 in amino acids: CASSQAPSSGFYEQYF.

The chain recombines TRBV20-1 with TRBJ1-4. This CDR3 contains 12 residues. The germline V gene encodes CDR1 DFQATT and CDR2 SNEGSKA (reference sequence). The CDR3: CSARIMGEKLFF.

The rearrangement uses TRBV11-1 and TRBJ2-3; the D gene TCRdb calls, TRBD2, cannot be checked with no DNA. CDR3 length: 18 amino acids. CDR1 is SGHAT and CDR2 is FQDESV in the germline V gene (reference sequence). CDR3 in amino acids: CASSFGTSGAQSTDTQYF.

CDR3 sequence: CASSLWGAVQETQYF. The chain has TRBV5-6 and TRBJ2-5; TCRdb's D gene call, TRBD1, goes unchecked for lack of DNA. The CDR3 has 15 residues. The germline V gene has CDR1 SGHDT and CDR2 YYEEEE.

The chain employs TRBV6-5 and TRBJ1-4. This CDR3 has 14 residues. CDR1 and CDR2 (germline): MNHEY, SVGAGI. CDR3 amino acids: CASSHRATNEKLFF.

The V gene is TRBV5-8, the J gene TRBJ2-7; TCRdb's assignment of TRBD2 cannot be checked, as there is no DNA. Germline V gives CDR1 SGHTS, CDR2 YDEGEE. The length of the CDR3 is 15 residues. CDR3 protein: CASSPRTSRSYEQYF. The variable domain in full, with the rest retrieved from reference TRBV5-8 and TRBJ2-7, is EAGVTQSPTHLIKTRGQQATLRCSPISGHTSVYWYQQALGLGLQFLLWYDEGEERNRGNFPPRFSGRQFPNYSSELNVNALELEDSALYLCASSPRTSRSYEQYFGPGTRLTVT.

The chain recombines TRBV20-1 with TRBJ1-1; TCRdb designates TRBD1, a call that cannot be tested without DNA. Germline V gene lookup returns CDR1 DFQATT and CDR2 SNEGSKA (reference sequence). This CDR3 has 14 amino acids. CDR3 protein: CSARDIQGGTEAFF.

This chain links TRBV7-9 with TRBJ1-6; TCRdb selects TRBD1, and the lack of DNA leaves this call unchecked. CDR1 is SEHNR and CDR2 is FQNEAQ in the germline V gene (reference sequence). The CDR3 has 15 amino acids. The CDR3 here is CASSWGQAGNSPLHF.

The V and J genes are TRBV12-3 or TRBV12-4 and TRBJ1-3. This CDR3 region has 17 residues. The CDR3 sequence is CASSLAGTWDSRNTIYF.

The chain carries TRBV6-5 and TRBJ1-2; TCRdb's D call of TRBD1 is untestable without DNA. In germline, CDR1 is MNHEY, CDR2 SVGAGI. The CDR3 has 15 amino acids. CDR3 protein: CASRYPGQGLYGYTF.

The rearrangement links TRBV29-1 to TRBJ2-1. The CDR3 spans 12 residues. Germline V gene lookup returns CDR1 SQVTM and CDR2 ANQGSEA. This CDR3 reads CSVGFQYNEQFF.

This chain links TRBV5-1 with TRBJ1-3; the D call from TCRdb, TRBD1, cannot be confirmed without DNA. The CDR3 length is 15 residues. CDR1 and CDR2 (germline): SGHRS, YFSETQ. The CDR3 sequence: CASSRRDREGDTIYF.

The chain recombines TRBV3-1 with TRBJ2-1; as DNA is missing, the TRBD1 call by TCRdb cannot be tested. The CDR3 extends over 16 amino acids. Germline CDR1 and CDR2: LGHDT and YNNKEL (reference sequence). The CDR3 region is CASSQEGDPRAGEQFF.

The chain combines TRBV6-5 with TRBJ2-5. CDR3 length equals 11 residues. The germline V gene has CDR1 MNHEY and CDR2 SVGAGI. The chain's CDR3 is CASSKSETQYF.

This sequence joins TRBV5-1 and TRBJ2-7; TCRdb returns TRBD2, unconfirmable since there is no DNA. The CDR3 has 15 amino acids. From germline, CDR1 is SGHRS and CDR2 YFSETQ. CDR3 protein: CASRPTSGGSYEQYF.

The V gene is TRBV20-1, the J gene TRBJ2-2; TCRdb reports TRBD1, a call that lacks DNA to check it against. Per germline, CDR1 DFQATT and CDR2 SNEGSKA (reference sequence). CDR3 length: 17 residues. CDR3 sequence: CSASQDRGGLSTGELFF.

The chain joins TRBV7-9 to TRBJ1-1. Looked up from germline, CDR1 is SEHNR and CDR2 is FQNEAQ (reference sequence). The CDR3 spans 14 residues. The CDR3 region is CASSLARKNTEAFF. Filled out from reference TRBV7-9 and TRBJ1-1, the complete variable domain reads DTGVSQNPRHKITKRGQNVTFRCDPISEHNRLYWYRQTLGQGPEFLTYFQNEAQLEKSRLLSDRFSAERPKGSFSTLEIQRTEQGDSAMYLCASSLARKNTEAFFGQGTRLTVV.

V usage is TRBV15 and J usage is TRBJ2-2. This CDR3 is built from 16 residues. Germline V gene lookup returns CDR1 LNHNV and CDR2 YYDKDF (reference sequence). CDR3 residues: CATSRARDRDTGELFF.

The chain recombines TRBV5-5 with TRBJ2-7. Germline V lookup: CDR1 SGHKS, CDR2 YYEKEE (reference sequence). CDR3 length equals 15 residues. CDR3 residues: CASSILDGQFYEQYF.

The CDR3 sequence: CATSRDPGNWQYF. V usage is TRBV15 and J usage is TRBJ2-7. In germline, CDR1 is LNHNV, CDR2 YYDKDF (reference sequence). The CDR3 spans 13 residues.

The V call is TRBV12-3 or TRBV12-4, the J call TRBJ1-5; the D call from TCRdb, TRBD1, cannot be confirmed without DNA. The CDR3 has 13 residues. Here the CDR3 reads CASSGGGNQPQHF.

The chain recombines TRBV11-3 with TRBJ2-3. Germline loops: CDR1 SGHNT, CDR2 YENEEA. The length of the CDR3 is 14 residues. The CDR3 is CASSFSGIPDTQYF.